This T cell receptor beta chain was sequenced during a study of blood T cell repertoires in COVID-19. Turning to the study itself: Whether acute or convalescent, the COVID-19 samples came from the United States, Italy and Spain. T cells, B-cell-depleted T cells, or PBMCs supplied cDNA or gDNA.

After removal of 1 base from V and 2 bases from J, the junction contained 1 base not matched to a gene. The V gene's germline CDR1 is SEHNR and CDR2 FQNEAQ (reference sequence). This CDR3 has 15 amino acids. Per the original methods: Amplification with reference gene primers provided the estimates of nucleated cell counts. Some clones are missing from TCRdb's copy, which holds only in-frame ones; the method was immunoSEQ multiplex PCR. D and trimming come from the DNA, and the V and J calls and clone size come from that table. The sample holds 95,000 to 100,000 clones, roughly 80% seen once. The TCR originated in a human donor in a cohort sampled during active COVID-19. The sequencing input was peripheral blood. The rearrangement links TRBV7-9 to TRBJ2-3; 9 bases line up with TRBD2. The CDR3 coding sequence is TGTGCCAGCAGCTTAGGACTAGCGGACACAGATACGCAGTATTTT. Translated, it gives CASSLGLADTDTQYF. The full variable domain, completed using reference TRBV7-9 and TRBJ2-3, is DTGVSQNPRHKITKRGQNVTFRCDPISEHNRLYWYRQTLGQGPEFLTYFQNEAQLEKSRLLSDRFSAERPKGSFSTLEIQRTEQGDSAMYLCASSLGLADTDTQYFGPGTRLTVL.